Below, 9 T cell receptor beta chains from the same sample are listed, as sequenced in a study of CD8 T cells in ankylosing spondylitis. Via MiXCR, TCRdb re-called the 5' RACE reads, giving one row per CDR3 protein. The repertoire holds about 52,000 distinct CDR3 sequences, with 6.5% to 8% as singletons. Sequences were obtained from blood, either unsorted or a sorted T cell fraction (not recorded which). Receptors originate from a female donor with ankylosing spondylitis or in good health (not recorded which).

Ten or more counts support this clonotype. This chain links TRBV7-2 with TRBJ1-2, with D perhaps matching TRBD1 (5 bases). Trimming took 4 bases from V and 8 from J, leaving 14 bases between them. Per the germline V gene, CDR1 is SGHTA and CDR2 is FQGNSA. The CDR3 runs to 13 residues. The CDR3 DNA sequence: TGTGCCAGCAGCTCTCGGGACGGAGAGGGCTACACCTTC. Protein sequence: CASSSRDGEGYTF.

CDR3: CASSITQADKNIQYF. CDR3 DNA: TGTGCCAGCAGTATAACACAGGCGGACAAAAACATTCAGTACTTC. This chain connects TRBV28 to TRBJ2-4, with a weak D call TRBD1 (5 bases). Deletions cut 5 bases from V and 3 bases from J, with 14 bases between. Germline lookup yields CDR1 MDHEN and CDR2 SYDVKM. The CDR3 covers 15 residues.

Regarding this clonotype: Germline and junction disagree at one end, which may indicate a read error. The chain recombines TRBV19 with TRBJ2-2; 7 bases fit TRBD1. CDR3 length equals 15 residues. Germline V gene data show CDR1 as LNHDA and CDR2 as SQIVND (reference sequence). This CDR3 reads CASRGQHANTGDLFF. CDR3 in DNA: TGTGCCAGTAGGGGACAGCACGCGAACACCGGGGATCTGTTTTTT.

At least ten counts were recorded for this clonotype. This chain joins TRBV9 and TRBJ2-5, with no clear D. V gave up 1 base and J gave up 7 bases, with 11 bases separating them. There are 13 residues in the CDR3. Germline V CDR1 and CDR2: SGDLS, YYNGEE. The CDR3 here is CASSVIGLGTQYF. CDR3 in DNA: TGTGCCAGCAGCGTAATAGGGTTGGGGACCCAGTACTTC.

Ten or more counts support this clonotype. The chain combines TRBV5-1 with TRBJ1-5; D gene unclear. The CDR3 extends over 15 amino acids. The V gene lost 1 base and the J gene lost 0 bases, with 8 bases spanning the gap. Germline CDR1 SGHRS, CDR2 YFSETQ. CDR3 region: CASSLYGDSNQPQHF. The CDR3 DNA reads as TGCGCCAGCAGCTTGTACGGAGATAGCAATCAGCCCCAGCATTTT.

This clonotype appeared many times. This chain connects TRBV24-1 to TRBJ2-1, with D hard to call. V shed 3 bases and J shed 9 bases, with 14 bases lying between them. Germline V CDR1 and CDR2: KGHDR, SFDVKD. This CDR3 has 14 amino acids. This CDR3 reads CATSDVNSPFEQFF. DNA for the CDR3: TGTGCCACCAGTGATGTCAACTCCCCCTTTGAGCAGTTCTTC.

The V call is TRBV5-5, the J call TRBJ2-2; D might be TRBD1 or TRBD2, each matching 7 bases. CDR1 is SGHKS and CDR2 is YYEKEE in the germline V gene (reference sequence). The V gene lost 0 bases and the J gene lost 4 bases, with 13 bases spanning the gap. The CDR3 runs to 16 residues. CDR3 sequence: CASSLEGGGFTGELFF. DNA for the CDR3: TGTGCCAGCAGCTTGGAGGGAGGGGGCTTCACCGGGGAGCTGTTTTTT.

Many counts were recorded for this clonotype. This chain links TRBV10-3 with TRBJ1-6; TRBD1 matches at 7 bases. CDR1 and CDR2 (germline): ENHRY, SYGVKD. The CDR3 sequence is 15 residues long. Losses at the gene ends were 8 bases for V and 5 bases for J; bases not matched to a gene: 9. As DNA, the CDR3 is TGTGCCATCGCGACAGGGTCAGGCGATAATTCACCCCTCCACTTT. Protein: CAIATGSGDNSPLHF.

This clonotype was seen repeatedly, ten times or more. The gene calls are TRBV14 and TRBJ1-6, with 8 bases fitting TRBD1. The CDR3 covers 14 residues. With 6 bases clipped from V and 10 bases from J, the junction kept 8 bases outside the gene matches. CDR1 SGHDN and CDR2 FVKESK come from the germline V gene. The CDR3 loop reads CASSSGQGKSPLHF. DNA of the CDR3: TGTGCCAGCAGTTCTGGACAGGGCAAATCACCCCTCCACTTT. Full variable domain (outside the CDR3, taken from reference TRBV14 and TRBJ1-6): EAGVTQFPSHSVIEKGQTVTLRCDPISGHDNLYWYRRVMGKEIKFLLHFVKESKQDESGMPNNRFLAERTGGTYSTLKVQPAELEDSGVYFCASSSGQGKSPLHFGNGTRLTVT.